Listed here is a single T cell receptor (beta chain). The antigen remains unidentified. The data originate from a study of a mutant IDH1 vaccine in newly diagnosed glioma. Described time point: week 11, during vaccination. Vaccination used 300 ug of mutant IDH1 20-mer peptide per dose, with topical imiquimod. Sequenced by immunoSEQ multiplex PCR; TCRdb stores in-frame clones only, minus some. This sample has under 150,000 clones, with about four fifths found just once. Germline V gives CDR1 SNHLY, CDR2 FYNNEI. This CDR3 is built from 17 residues. With V trimmed by 7 bases and J by 3 bases, 12 bases remained unmatched.

V gene TRBV2 combines with J gene TRBJ2-1; 10 bases are a match to TRBD2. The source material was PBMCs, sampled from a glioma patient whose treatment included an IDH1 peptide vaccine. The receptor's source is a man aged 40-49 years with glioma. CDR3 sequence reads: CASTRRGPSGGYNEQFF. The DNA of the CDR3 is TGTGCCAGCACCAGAAGGGGACCTAGCGGGGGCTACAATGAGCAGTTCTTC.